This T cell receptor beta chain was profiled in a study of technical replicates of blood from four donors. The protocol was immunoSEQ multiplex PCR, while the TCRdb copy is restricted to in-frame clones and leaves out a portion. Of about 14,000 clones in the sample, around four fifths were seen once. The CDR3 totals 13 residues. The germline V and J ends were trimmed by 0 bases and 4 bases, with 6 bases remaining between them. The germline CDR1 and CDR2 sequences are SGHDT and YYEEEE. This clone occurred once. The TCR originated in a human donor in good health. V and J are TRBV5-6 and TRBJ2-3; TRBD2 is a possible D gene (6 bases). Source material: PBMCs. CDR3 region: CASSLGLADTQYF. CDR3 DNA sequence: TGTGCCAGCAGCTTGGGACTAGCAGATACGCAGTATTTT.